Following are 32 T cell receptor beta chains from one sample sequenced in a study of T cells after yellow fever vaccination. From the 5' RACE reads, TCRdb called clonotypes with MiXCR, one entry per CDR3 protein. The table shows 35,000 to 55,000 distinct CDR3 sequences, with 6.8% occurring only once. The sequenced sample was CD8+ T cells not binding an NS4B(214-222) dextramer, sorted from PBMCs, obtained 45 days after the yellow fever booster vaccination. The source of these receptors is a man aged 30-40 years who received the YFV17D yellow fever vaccine.

This clonotype was counted at least ten times. This chain joins TRBV5-1 and TRBJ2-7, with D maybe TRBD1 (6 bases). The CDR3 runs to 15 residues. Germline lookup yields CDR1 SGHRS and CDR2 YFSETQ. V shed 0 bases and J shed 7 bases, with 17 bases lying between them. CDR3 residues: CASSLATGPQLEQYF. The CDR3 nucleotides are TGCGCCAGCAGCTTGGCGACAGGCCCTCAGCTGGAGCAGTACTTC.

This clonotype was seen many times. V and J are TRBV5-1 and TRBJ2-1; TRBD1 matches at 7 bases. Germline CDR1 is SGHRS and CDR2 is YFSETQ. V was clipped by 4 bases and J by 6 bases; unmatched bases: 10. There are 15 residues in the CDR3. This chain's CDR3 is CASSDTGAPTNEQFF. The CDR3 region has the DNA TGCGCCAGCAGCGATACAGGGGCCCCTACCAATGAGCAGTTCTTC.

Many counts were recorded for this clonotype. The rearrangement joins TRBV24-1 to TRBJ2-3; D may correspond to TRBD1 or TRBD2 (5 bases each). Germline CDR1 KGHDR, CDR2 SFDVKD. V gave up 10 bases and J gave up 6 bases, with 16 bases separating them. This CDR3 region has 13 residues. The CDR3 DNA is TGTGCCACGGAGCCGGGACCTAGGGATACGCAGTATTTT. Protein product: CATEPGPRDTQYF.

The chain carries TRBV15 and TRBJ2-6; unclear D gene. V lost 9 bases and J lost 4, with 10 bases in between. Germline V gene data show CDR1 as LNHNV and CDR2 as YYDKDF (reference sequence). This CDR3 has 13 residues. This CDR3 is CATTPGGANVLTF. The CDR3 DNA reads TGTGCCACTACCCCCGGGGGGGCCAACGTCCTGACTTTC.

The chain joins TRBV29-1 to TRBJ2-1, with 8 bases identical to TRBD2. CDR3 length: 15 amino acids. Trimming at V came to 7 bases and at J to 7 bases, leaving 15 bases not matched to a gene. Germline CDR1 SQVTM, CDR2 ANQGSEA. The CDR3 region is CSAPGTRDLGNEQFF. In nucleotides, the CDR3 is TGCAGCGCCCCCGGGACTAGAGATTTGGGGAATGAGCAGTTCTTC.

This rearrangement joins TRBV12-3 or TRBV12-4 to TRBJ2-7; D may be TRBD2 (5 bases). V was pared by 5 bases and J by 0 bases, with 8 bases between. CDR3 size: 13 residues. Written as DNA, the CDR3 is TGTGCCAGCAGTGGCGGGCCCTCCTACGAGCAGTACTTC. Encoded protein: CASSGGPSYEQYF.

The sample holds many counts of this clonotype. V is TRBV4-2 and J is TRBJ2-2; D gene unclear. This CDR3 is built from 17 residues. With 0 bases removed from V and 4 bases from J, the gap between germline ends came to 15 bases. Germline loops: CDR1 LGHNA, CDR2 YNFKEQ. The CDR3 coding sequence is TGTGCCAGCAGCCAAGAAATAGGGCAGGTCATCACCGGGGAGCTGTTTTTT. Encoded protein: CASSQEIGQVITGELFF.

This clonotype was seen only once. Being one base from a much bigger clone, this may be a read error. The chain links TRBV27 to TRBJ2-5; D is possibly TRBD1 (6 bases). This CDR3 is 15 amino acids long. Trimming removed 6 bases at V and 3 bases at J, with 17 bases between. CDR1 and CDR2 (germline): MNHEY, SMNVEV (reference sequence). CDR3 protein: CASRPLRTAEETQYF. The CDR3 DNA is TGTGCCAGCAGACCCCTTAGGACAGCGGAAGAGACCCAGTACTTC.

The chain links TRBV20-1 to TRBJ2-5; tentatively, D is TRBD1 (7 bases). The CDR3 totals 15 residues. The germline V gene has CDR1 DFQATT and CDR2 SNEGSKA (reference sequence). Trimming removed 0 bases from V and 5 bases from J, with 16 bases in between. The CDR3 bases are TGCAGTGCTAGAGATCTCTGGAGGGGGCGGGAGACCCAGTACTTC. Translated, it gives CSARDLWRGRETQYF.

This clonotype was counted ten times or more. The chain joins TRBV4-1 to TRBJ1-5; no firm D call. V was shortened by 0 bases and J by 7 bases, with 7 bases between the two germline ends. CDR1 is MGHRA, CDR2 YSYEKL, per germline. There are 13 residues in the CDR3. The CDR3 loop reads CASSQDTYQPQHF. The CDR3 coding sequence is TGCGCCAGCAGCCAAGATACGTACCAGCCCCAGCATTTT.

This clonotype was counted ten times or more. This sequence joins TRBV6-2 or TRBV6-3 and TRBJ2-5; possibly TRBD2 for D (5 bases). The V end lost 6 bases, the J end lost 5 bases, and 16 bases lay between the germline ends. Germline CDR1 and CDR2: MNHEY and SVGEGT. CDR3 length equals 14 residues. The CDR3 DNA reads TGTGCCAGCAGCTTGTGGGAGTTGGAGGAGACCCAGTACTTC. Protein product: CASSLWELEETQYF.

The chain employs TRBV6-5 and TRBJ1-5, with D hard to call. The CDR3 sequence is 18 residues long. The V end was cut by 2 bases, the J end by 1 base, with 18 bases between. The V gene's germline CDR1 is MNHEY and CDR2 SVGAGI. CDR3 bases: TGTGCCAGCAGTTACGTACTCCCGGGTGGATGGAGCAATCAGCCCCAGCATTTT. Residues: CASSYVLPGGWSNQPQHF.

This chain joins TRBV5-1 and TRBJ2-3; D uncertain. Germline-derived CDR1 and CDR2 are SGHRS and YFSETQ. This CDR3 contains 18 residues. The ends were cut back, 2 bases at V and 5 bases at J, with 24 bases in the middle. CDR3: CASSLPPGSRAELDTQYF. The CDR3 coding sequence is TGCGCCAGCAGCTTACCCCCTGGTAGTCGGGCCGAATTAGATACGCAGTATTTT.

There are many counts of this clonotype. The CDR3 DNA sequence: TGCAGCGTAGTCGCCGGGGAGCTGTTTTTT. Residues: CSVVAGELFF. The chain has TRBV29-1 and TRBJ2-2; D call uncertain. Germline V lookup: CDR1 SQVTM, CDR2 ANQGSEA. The CDR3 has 10 amino acids. V was shortened by 6 bases and J by 6 bases, with 5 bases between the two germline ends.

In its sample, this clonotype was seen many times. The chain recombines TRBV28 with TRBJ2-2; D is unresolved. Germline V gene lookup returns CDR1 MDHEN and CDR2 SYDVKM. CDR3 size: 13 residues. V lost 6 bases to trimming and J lost 3 bases, with 8 bases between them. The CDR3 spells CASSQEYTGELFF. The DNA for the CDR3 is TGTGCCAGCAGCCAGGAGTACACCGGGGAGCTGTTTTTT.

This clonotype has a count of ten or more. This sequence joins TRBV6-2 or TRBV6-3 and TRBJ2-1, with D possibly TRBD1 on 5 matching bases. The CDR3 runs 15 residues. V lost 0 bases and J 8 bases, leaving 14 bases between the germline ends. Germline lookup yields CDR1 MNHEY and CDR2 SVGEGT. CDR3 protein: CASSYSSGWGDEQFF. The CDR3 DNA reads as TGTGCCAGCAGTTACTCTTCAGGATGGGGCGATGAGCAGTTCTTC.

The table lists this clonotype with many counts. The chain uses TRBV20-1 and TRBJ1-5, with D hard to call. This CDR3 spans 12 amino acids. Trimming removed 0 bases at V and 9 bases at J, with 9 bases between. Germline V gene lookup returns CDR1 DFQATT and CDR2 SNEGSKA (reference sequence). The chain's CDR3 is CSARDPRGPQHF. Written as DNA, the CDR3 is TGCAGTGCTAGAGATCCCCGGGGGCCCCAGCATTTT.

This clonotype was found many times. DNA of the CDR3: TGTGCCAGCAGTTCCTCAGCGGGAGGATCAGATACGCAGTATTTT. Amino acids: CASSSSAGGSDTQYF. This rearrangement joins TRBV27 to TRBJ2-3, with 9 bases matching TRBD2. From germline, CDR1 is MNHEY and CDR2 SMNVEV (reference sequence). V shed 4 bases and J 4 bases; nucleotides not matched to a gene: 6. The CDR3 covers 15 residues.

Within the sample, this clonotype is medium-sized. The V and J genes are TRBV27 and TRBJ2-7; D is undetermined. The germline V gene encodes CDR1 MNHEY and CDR2 SMNVEV (reference sequence). There are 13 residues in the CDR3. V was pared by 3 bases and J by 1 base, with 7 bases between. CDR3: CASSFGPSYEQYF. As DNA, the CDR3 is TGTGCCAGCAGTTTTGGTCCATCCTACGAGCAGTACTTC.

This clonotype has just a few counts. The chain couples TRBV5-8 to TRBJ1-5, with 9 bases matching TRBD1. Germline V lookup: CDR1 SGHTS, CDR2 YDEGEE. The V segment lost 4 bases and the J segment 7 bases; nucleotides outside the gene matches: 3. The length of the CDR3 is 13 residues. The CDR3 DNA follows: TGTGCCAGCAGCGCGACAGGGGGGCAGCCCCAGCATTTT. Translation: CASSATGGQPQHF.

This clonotype was counted at least ten times. The chain recombines TRBV4-2 with TRBJ2-7, with 7 nucleotides matching TRBD2. The germline CDR1 and CDR2 sequences are LGHNA and YNFKEQ. The V gene end was trimmed by 4 bases and the J gene end by 6 bases; junction bases not matched to a gene: 12. The length of the CDR3 is 15 residues. The chain's CDR3 is CASSPIPREGREQYF. CDR3 nucleotide sequence: TGTGCCAGCAGCCCGATCCCGAGGGAGGGCCGCGAGCAGTACTTC.

With respect to this clonotype: A much larger clone lies a single base off, so this may be a read error. The chain recombines TRBV27 with TRBJ2-7, with D tentatively TRBD1 or TRBD2 (5 bases each). CDR3 length: 13 amino acids. Looked up from germline, CDR1 is MNHEY and CDR2 is SMNVEV (reference sequence). The CDR3 region is CANSWDGAYEQYF. CDR3 in DNA: TGTGCCAACAGTTGGGACGGAGCCTACGAGCAGTACTTC.

The chain is built from TRBV5-1 and TRBJ1-4; 9 nucleotides match TRBD1. The CDR3 sequence is 14 residues long. The germline V gene encodes CDR1 SGHRS and CDR2 YFSETQ. V shed 0 bases and J 8 bases; nucleotides not matched to a gene: 2. The CDR3 loop is CASSLGTGEEKLFF. The CDR3 coding sequence is TGCGCCAGCAGCTTGGGGACAGGGGAAGAAAAACTGTTTTTT.

This clonotype appeared a few times. V usage is TRBV3-1 and J usage is TRBJ2-1, with 13 nucleotides matching TRBD2. CDR3 length: 19 residues. The junction had 7 bases not matched to a gene; V was cut back by 2 bases and J by 0 bases. CDR1 and CDR2 (germline): LGHDT, YNNKEL (reference sequence). The CDR3 here is CASSQTSGRAQSSYNEQFF. Written as DNA, the CDR3 is TGTGCCAGCAGCCAAACTAGCGGGAGGGCCCAAAGCTCCTACAATGAGCAGTTCTTC.

This clonotype was seen a handful of times. V and J are TRBV30 and TRBJ2-7, with D perhaps given as TRBD1 or TRBD2 (5 bases each). The CDR3 loop spans 14 amino acids. The ends were cut back, 1 base at V and 2 bases at J, with 12 bases in the middle. Germline V gene data show CDR1 as GTSNPN and CDR2 as SVGIG (reference sequence). CDR3 coding DNA: TGTGCCTGGAGTGCCGACAGAGGGGCCTACGAGCAGTACTTC. Its protein is CAWSADRGAYEQYF.

Many counts were recorded for this clonotype. This chain connects TRBV4-3 to TRBJ2-5; D ambiguous. Per the germline V gene, CDR1 is LGHNA and CDR2 is YSLEER. The CDR3 totals 14 residues. Trimming shortened V by 1 base and J by 0 bases, and 6 bases separated the two germline ends. The CDR3 DNA reads as TGCGCCAGCAGCCAAGTAGGTTACCAAGAGACCCAGTACTTC. Translation: CASSQVGYQETQYF.

This chain links TRBV7-8 with TRBJ2-7, with unresolved D. The CDR3 length is 14 residues. Trimming shortened V by 1 base and J by 0 bases, and 7 bases separated the two germline ends. Germline assignment: CDR1 SGHVS and CDR2 FQNEAQ. The CDR3 reads CASSLDVSSYEQYF. The CDR3 nucleotides read TGTGCCAGCAGCTTAGACGTTAGCTCCTACGAGCAGTACTTC.

This clonotype has at least ten counts. CDR3: CASSQTIFPGQAYEQYF. For the CDR3, the DNA is TGCGCCAGCAGCCAAACTATTTTTCCGGGACAAGCCTACGAGCAGTACTTC. The rearrangement joins TRBV4-3 to TRBJ2-7, with TRBD1 as a possible D gene (6 bases). Trimming stripped 2 bases from V and 2 bases from J, with 19 bases between. In germline, CDR1 is LGHNA, CDR2 YSLEER. This CDR3 contains 17 residues.

The chain combines TRBV6-1 with TRBJ2-3; no clear D gene. The germline gives CDR1 MNHNS, CDR2 SASEGT. The V gene lost 5 bases and the J gene lost 6 bases, with 15 bases spanning the gap. The CDR3 consists of 14 residues. CDR3 nucleotides: TGTGCCAGCAGTCCCCGCGCTAGTTGGGATACGCAGTATTTT. Translated: CASSPRASWDTQYF.

This clonotype was recorded many times. The V call is TRBV20-1, the J call TRBJ2-7, with D maybe TRBD2 (7 bases). The CDR3 is 14 residues long. CDR1 and CDR2 (germline): DFQATT, SNEGSKA (reference sequence). V gave up 0 bases and J gave up 2 bases, with 11 bases separating them. The CDR3, as DNA: TGCAGTGCTAGAGAGGGCGGGGGCGCCTACGAGCAGTACTTC. It yields the protein CSAREGGGAYEQYF.

This chain connects TRBV15 to TRBJ2-1; D not certain. The germline V gene has CDR1 LNHNV and CDR2 YYDKDF (reference sequence). V gave up 0 bases and J gave up 5 bases, with 14 bases separating them. CDR3 length equals 16 residues. The CDR3 region is CATSREVGLQNNEQFF. The DNA of the CDR3 is TGTGCCACCAGCAGAGAGGTTGGGTTACAAAACAATGAGCAGTTCTTC.

This chain links TRBV7-9 with TRBJ1-1; 12 nucleotides agree with TRBD1. V was clipped by 10 bases and J by 5 bases; unmatched bases: 11. The CDR3 contains 15 residues. CDR1 and CDR2 (germline): SEHNR, FQNEAQ (reference sequence). As DNA, the CDR3 is TGTGCCATCCTCGGGACAGGGGGCTTGAGGACTGAAGCTTTCTTT. Protein: CAILGTGGLRTEAFF.